This T cell receptor (beta chain) was profiled in a study of shared clonotypes between healthy human individuals. Study in general: The composition of the donors was a couple of women and a few men aged 18 to 49.

Several immunoSEQ plates received, in even portions, the genomic DNA of each subset. Profiled with immunoSEQ multiplex PCR; TCRdb holds only in-frame clones, not every one. The sample lists about 520,000 clones; 70% to 80% were seen once. The V gene's germline CDR1 is SNHLY and CDR2 FYNNEI. V trimming: 4 bases; J trimming: 4 bases; junction bases outside the gene matches: 6. This CDR3 is built from 14 residues. Free of recent acute infections or vaccinations, the donors were healthy HIV-negative adults. Nashville, Tennessee was home to all donors, who were Caucasian adults. The TCR originated in a woman in her thirties or forties in good health. Some clones in this sample may be carry-over from other donors' samples. The sequenced sample consisted of PBMCs. The chain carries TRBV2 and TRBJ1-1, with 7 bases aligning to TRBD1. CDR3 nucleotides: TGTGCCAGCAGTGTCCAGGGGGGCAGCACTGAAGCTTTCTTT. This gives the protein CASSVQGGSTEAFF.